The T cell receptor (beta chain) described here comes from a study of patients and donors after allogeneic stem cell transplantation. The CDR3 is made up of 18 amino acids. Germline V gene data show CDR1 as KGHDR and CDR2 as SFDVKD. V lost 5 bases and J lost 3, with 23 bases in between. TCRdb processed the RT-PCR reads anew with MiXCR; each CDR3 protein has one entry. The sample has about 960,000 distinct CDR3 sequences; roughly 18% are singletons. The receptor was isolated from a human donor who was either an allogeneic HSCT recipient or a stem cell or donor lymphocyte infusion donor (not recorded which). It is not recorded whose cells these are; they may come from a transplant donor. Sequencing used blood, either unsorted or a sorted T cell fraction (not recorded which). This chain connects TRBV24-1 to TRBJ2-3, with D unclear. The CDR3 sequence: CATSALGKGSWLTDTQYF. For the CDR3, the DNA is TGTGCCACCAGTGCCCTTGGCAAAGGCTCCTGGTTGACAGATACGCAGTATTTT.